Included here is one TCR beta chain sequence, with context. Its antigen is not identified. V shed 10 bases and J shed 3 bases, with 19 bases lying between them. CDR3 length equals 15 residues. Germline V gives CDR1 MNHEY, CDR2 SMNVEV (reference sequence). CD25-based Treg depletion was applied to purified naive CD4+ T cells. Full-length variable regions came from constant-region reverse primers plus semi-nested Nested Universal Primer A PCR. From the 5' RACE reads, TCRdb called clonotypes with MiXCR, one entry per CDR3 protein. The table shows about 23,000 distinct CDR3 sequences, with less than 40% occurring only once. General study results and limits: Tumor Tregs overlapped most with tumor, then blood, naive CD4+ cells. The larger cohort examined one V-J beta rearrangement, not whole repertoires.

The sequence derives from a female donor with breast cancer. Sequencing was done on a sample of tumor-infiltrating naive CD4+ T cells sorted from the breast tumor. This sample's subset: naive CD4+ T cells, CD4+CD45RA+CD25-. This chain uses TRBV27 with TRBJ2-1; D possibly corresponds to TRBD2 (6 bases). The CDR3 nucleotides are TGTGCCACGCGGCGGGATTCAGGGTACTACAATGAGCAGTTCTTC. It is translated as CATRRDSGYYNEQFF.